A selection of T cell receptor beta chains follows, all from one sample in a study of cytomegalovirus exposure and HLA in healthy donors. Some clones are missing from TCRdb's copy, which holds only in-frame ones; the method was immunoSEQ multiplex PCR. The sample shows approximately 150,000 clones, 76% of them seen only once. The sequencing input was PBMCs. All receptors come from a male donor in good health and CMV-seronegative. Both conserved end residues are part of each CDR3. The order of the fields is D gene, clone size, J gene, V gene, CDR3 protein, CDR3 DNA. D genes are given only for firm matches. Clone size is not always given. Where it is, it says once, few, many or a class for expanded clones.

>NA|NA|TRBJ1-1|TRBV2
CASIRREGETEAFF
TGTGCCAGCATCCGAAGGGAGGGAGAAACTGAAGCTTTCTTT
>NA|NA|TRBJ2-5|TRBV12-2
CASRSRQGAGETQYF
TGTGCAAGTCGCTCTCGGCAGGGGGCGGGGGAGACCCAGTACTTC
>NA|NA|TRBJ2-7|TRBV5-4
CASSYNVASYEQYF
TGTGCCAGCAGCTACAATGTAGCGTCCTACGAGCAGTACTTC
>NA|NA|TRBJ2-4|TRBV7-8
CASSHGGAKNIQYF
TGTGCCAGCAGCCACGGAGGTGCCAAAAACATTCAGTACTTC
>TRBD2|NA|TRBJ2-7|TRBV7-2
CASSLGLAVSYEQYF
TGTGCCAGCAGTTTGGGACTAGCGGTCTCCTACGAGCAGTACTTC
>NA|NA|TRBJ2-7|TRBV4-1
CASSQREAYEQYF
TGCGCCAGCAGCCAACGCGAGGCCTACGAGCAGTACTTC
>NA|NA|TRBJ1-6|TRBV28
CASSLLGVSGNSPLHF
TGTGCCAGCAGTTTACTTGGGGTTTCGGGAAATTCACCCCTCCACTTT
>TRBD2|NA|TRBJ2-7|TRBV4-1
CASSQGGGGVGEQYF
TGCGCCAGCAGCCAAGGGGGGGGAGGGGTAGGCGAGCAGTACTTC
>NA|NA|TRBJ2-3|TRBV19
CASSPRLLQSDTQYF
TGTGCCAGTAGTCCCCGACTACTGCAGTCTGATACGCAGTATTTT
>NA|NA|TRBJ1-5|TRBV19
CASNSPPRNQPQHF
TGTGCCAGTAATAGCCCTCCTCGGAATCAGCCCCAGCATTTT
>NA|few|TRBJ2-7|TRBV5-6
CASSLGRGNYEQYF
TGTGCCAGCAGCTTGGGAAGGGGAAACTACGAGCAGTACTTC
>TRBD1|NA|TRBJ1-1|TRBV5-1
CASSLDGQGISEAFF
TGCGCCAGCAGCTTGGACGGACAGGGGATTTCTGAAGCTTTCTTT
>TRBD2|once|TRBJ2-1|TRBV28
CASSPLAGDAYNEQFF
TGTGCCAGCAGTCCCCTAGCGGGGGACGCCTACAATGAGCAGTTCTTC
>NA|NA|TRBJ2-3|TRBV2
CASSLTVSTDTQYF
TGTGCCAGCAGTCTGACAGTCAGCACAGATACGCAGTATTTT
>NA|NA|TRBJ2-5|TRBV4-1
CASSQEGGSQETQYF
TGCGCCAGCAGCCAAGAGGGGGGTAGTCAAGAGACCCAGTACTTC
>NA|NA|TRBJ1-5|TRBV2
CASSEWGTYSNQPQHF
TGTGCCAGCAGTGAGTGGGGGACTTATAGCAATCAGCCCCAGCATTTT
>NA|NA|TRBJ2-1|TRBV7-3
CASSLAGSSYNEQFF
TGTGCCAGCAGCTTAGCGGGAAGCTCCTACAATGAGCAGTTCTTC
>NA|NA|TRBJ1-6|TRBV30
CAWSVGGGEYNSPLHF
TGTGCCTGGAGTGTAGGAGGAGGGGAGTATAATTCACCCCTCCACTTT
>NA|NA|TRBJ1-2|TRBV5-6
CASSWGVRVRGYTF
TGTGCCAGCAGCTGGGGGGTTCGGGTTAGGGGCTACACCTTC
>TRBD1|NA|TRBJ1-1|TRBV27
CASSWDSFQNTEAFF
TGTGCCAGCAGTTGGGACAGTTTCCAGAACACTGAAGCTTTCTTT